Presented here are 5 T cell receptor beta chains from one specimen sequenced in a study of identical twins (dated by TCRdb to 2016 to 2018). Libraries came from 5' RACE. Sequencing instrument: Illumina HiSeq 2000. TCRdb's own reprocessing of the public reads used fastp at Q25 and MiXCR and kept productive beta chains. Merged by CDR3 protein, the rows form single entries marked with the most common genes and DNA. This sample has about 520,000 distinct CDR3 sequences in its table, and roughly a fifth of those were observed once. The ten largest clones take up about 0.91% of the sample. This sample also appeared in a second study, on T cells expressing NK-cell markers.

Input material: CD4+ T cells sorted from blood. The receptors originated from a woman in her late teens or twenties in good health.

This rearrangement joins TRBV12-3 or TRBV12-4 to TRBJ2-2, with 7 nucleotides matching TRBD1. CDR3 length: 15 residues. The V and J ends lost 8 bases and 2 bases, in that order; junction bases with no gene match: 8. DNA for the CDR3: TGTGCCAGCCGTACAGGGGCCCCTAACACCGGGGAGCTGTTTTTT. Amino acids: CASRTGAPNTGELFF.

This clonotype was observed a few times. V gene TRBV6-1 combines with J gene TRBJ2-1, with TRBD2 matching over 14 bases. CDR1 MNHNS and CDR2 SASEGT come from the germline V gene. This CDR3 has 15 amino acids. J gave up 7 bases and V 6 bases, and 5 bases lay outside the gene matches. CDR3 region: CASRVRLAGGNEQFF. CDR3 DNA sequence: TGTGCCAGCAGGGTTAGACTAGCGGGAGGGAATGAGCAGTTCTTC.

The V gene is TRBV7-9, the J gene TRBJ2-7, with 9 nucleotides matching TRBD2. The V gene end was trimmed by 5 bases and the J gene end by 5 bases; junction bases not matched to a gene: 7. The CDR3 is 14 amino acids. Germline V gene sequence: CDR1 SEHNR, CDR2 FQNEAQ (reference sequence). In DNA form, the CDR3 reads TGTGCCAGCAGCCGGAGCGGGGGGATCGACGAGCAGTACTTC. It specifies CASSRSGGIDEQYF.

The chain carries TRBV4-1 and TRBJ1-5; D is undetermined. CDR3 length: 21 residues. V lost 0 bases, J lost 1 base, and 25 bases lay in between. Germline CDR1 reads MGHRA; CDR2 reads YSYEKL. This chain's CDR3 is CASSQDRVWLLRAVSNQPQHF. CDR3 bases: TGCGCCAGCAGCCAAGATAGAGTATGGCTCCTGAGGGCGGTCAGCAATCAGCCCCAGCATTTT.

This clonotype has a handful of counts. Compared with germline, one end of the junction differs, possibly owing to a read error. The chain joins TRBV2 to TRBJ1-5; possible D gene TRBD1, 5 bases. CDR3 length equals 15 residues. CDR1 SNHLY and CDR2 FYNNEI come from the germline V gene. This CDR3 reads CASSLLGTASQSQHF. Here the CDR3 DNA reads TGTGCCAGCAGTCTTCTCGGGACGGCGTCTCAGTCCCAGCATTTT.